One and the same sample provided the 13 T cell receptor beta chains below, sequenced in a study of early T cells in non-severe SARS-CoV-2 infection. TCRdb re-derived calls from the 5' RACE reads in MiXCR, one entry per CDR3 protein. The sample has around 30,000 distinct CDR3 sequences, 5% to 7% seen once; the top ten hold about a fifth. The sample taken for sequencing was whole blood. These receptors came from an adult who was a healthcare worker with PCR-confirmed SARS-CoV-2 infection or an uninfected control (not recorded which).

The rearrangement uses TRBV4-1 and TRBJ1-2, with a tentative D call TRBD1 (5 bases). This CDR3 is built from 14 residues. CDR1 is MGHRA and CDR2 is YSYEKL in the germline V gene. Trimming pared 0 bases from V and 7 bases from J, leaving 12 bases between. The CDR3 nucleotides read TGCGCCAGCAGCCAAGAGCCCAGGGTCCTTGGCTACACCTTC. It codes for CASSQEPRVLGYTF.

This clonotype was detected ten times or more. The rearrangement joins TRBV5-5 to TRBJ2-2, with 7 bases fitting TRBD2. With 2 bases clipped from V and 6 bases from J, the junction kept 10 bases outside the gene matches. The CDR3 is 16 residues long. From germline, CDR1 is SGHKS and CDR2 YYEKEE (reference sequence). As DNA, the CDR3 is TGTGCCAGCAGCTTCGGGAGGTCTTCGGGTGCCGGGGAGCTGTTTTTT. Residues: CASSFGRSSGAGELFF.

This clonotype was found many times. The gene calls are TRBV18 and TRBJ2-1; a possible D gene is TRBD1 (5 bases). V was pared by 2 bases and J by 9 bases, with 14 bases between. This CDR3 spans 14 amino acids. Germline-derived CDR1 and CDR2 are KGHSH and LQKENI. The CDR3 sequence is CASSPARVRSEQFF. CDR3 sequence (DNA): TGTGCCAGCTCACCAGCCAGGGTCAGGAGTGAGCAGTTCTTC.

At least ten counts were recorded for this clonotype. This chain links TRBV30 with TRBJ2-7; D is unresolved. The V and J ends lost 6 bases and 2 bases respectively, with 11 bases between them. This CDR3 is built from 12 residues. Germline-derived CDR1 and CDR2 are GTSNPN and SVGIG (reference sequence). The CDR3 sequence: CACHEETYEQYF. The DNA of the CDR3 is TGTGCCTGCCATGAGGAGACCTACGAGCAGTACTTC.

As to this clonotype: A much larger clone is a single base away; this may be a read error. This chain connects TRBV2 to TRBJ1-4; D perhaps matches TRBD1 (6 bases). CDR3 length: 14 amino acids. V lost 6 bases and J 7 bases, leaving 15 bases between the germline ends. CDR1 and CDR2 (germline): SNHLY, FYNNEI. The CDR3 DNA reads TGTGCCAGCAGAGAGTTGGGGGCTCTTGAAAAACTGTTTTTT. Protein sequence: CASRELGALEKLFF. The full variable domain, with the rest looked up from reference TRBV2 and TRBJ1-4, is EPEVTQTPSHQVTQMGQEVILRCVPISNHLYFYWYRQILGQKVEFLVSFYNNEISEKSEIFDDQFSVERPDGSNFTLKIRSTKLEDSAMYFCASRELGALEKLFFGSGTQLSVL.

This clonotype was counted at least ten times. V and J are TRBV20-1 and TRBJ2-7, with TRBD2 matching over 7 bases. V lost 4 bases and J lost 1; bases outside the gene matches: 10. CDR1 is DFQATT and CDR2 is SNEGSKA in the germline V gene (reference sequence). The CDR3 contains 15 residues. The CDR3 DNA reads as TGCAGTGCTACCGCCGGGGGGACTGTATCCTACGAGCAGTACTTC. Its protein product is CSATAGGTVSYEQYF.

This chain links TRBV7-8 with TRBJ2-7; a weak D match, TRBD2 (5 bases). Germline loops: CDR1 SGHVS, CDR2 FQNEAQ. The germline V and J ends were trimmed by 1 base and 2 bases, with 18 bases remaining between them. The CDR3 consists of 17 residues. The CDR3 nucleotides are TGTGCCAGCAGCTTAGGAATTAGCGAGAAGGCCACCTACGAGCAGTACTTC. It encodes CASSLGISEKATYEQYF.

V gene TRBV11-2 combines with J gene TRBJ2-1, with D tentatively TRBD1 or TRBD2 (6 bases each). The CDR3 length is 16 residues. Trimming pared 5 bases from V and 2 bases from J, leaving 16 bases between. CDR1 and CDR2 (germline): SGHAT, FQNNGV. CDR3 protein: CASSLARGTTYNEQFF. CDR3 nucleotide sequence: TGTGCCAGCAGCCTTGCACGGGGGACAACCTACAATGAGCAGTTCTTC.

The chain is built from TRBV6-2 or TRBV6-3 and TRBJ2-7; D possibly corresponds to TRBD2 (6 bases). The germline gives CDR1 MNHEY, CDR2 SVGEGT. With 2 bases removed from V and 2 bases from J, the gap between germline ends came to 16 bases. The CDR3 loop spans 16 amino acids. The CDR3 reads CASSYRPRGNPYEQYF. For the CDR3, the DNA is TGTGCCAGCAGTTACCGCCCCCGGGGGAACCCCTACGAGCAGTACTTC.

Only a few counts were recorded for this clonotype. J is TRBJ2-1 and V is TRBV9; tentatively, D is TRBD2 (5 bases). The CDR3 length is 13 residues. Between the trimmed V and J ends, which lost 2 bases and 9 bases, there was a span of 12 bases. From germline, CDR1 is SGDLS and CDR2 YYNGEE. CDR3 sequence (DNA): TGTGCCAGCAGCGTTGGAGGACGGGGTGAGCAGTTCTTC. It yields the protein CASSVGGRGEQFF.

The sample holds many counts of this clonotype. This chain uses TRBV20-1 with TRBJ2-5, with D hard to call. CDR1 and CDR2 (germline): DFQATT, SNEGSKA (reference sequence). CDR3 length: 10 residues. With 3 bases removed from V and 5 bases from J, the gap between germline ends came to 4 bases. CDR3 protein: CSASSETQYF. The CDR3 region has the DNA TGCAGTGCTAGCAGCGAGACCCAGTACTTC.

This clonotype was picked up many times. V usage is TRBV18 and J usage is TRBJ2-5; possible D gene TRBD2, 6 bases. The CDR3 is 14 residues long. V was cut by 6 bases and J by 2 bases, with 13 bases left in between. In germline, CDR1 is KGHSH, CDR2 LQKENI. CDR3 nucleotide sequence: TGTGCCAGCTCCATGACGGGGGTACAAGAGACCCAGTACTTC. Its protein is CASSMTGVQETQYF.

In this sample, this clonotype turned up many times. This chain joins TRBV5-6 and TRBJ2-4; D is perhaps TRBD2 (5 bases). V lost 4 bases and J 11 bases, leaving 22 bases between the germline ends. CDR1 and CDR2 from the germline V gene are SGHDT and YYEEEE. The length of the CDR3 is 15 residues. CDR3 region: CASSRWVVEGSVQYF. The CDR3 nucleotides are TGTGCCAGCAGCCGTTGGGTTGTGGAAGGTAGCGTTCAGTACTTC.